This record looks at one TCR beta chain sequence and its context. Its antigen remains unidentified. The source of the sample is a study of T-cell memory formation after mild COVID-19. General observations from the study: Clones contracting day 15 to 85 were balanced CD4/CD8; later expanders leaned CD4+. Several responding clones turned up in pre-infection memory, indicating that cross-reactive memory may have taken part. Most CD4+ clones that shrank were in CM and EM, while CD8+ ones turned up in EMRA.

Constant-segment primers and 5'RACE yielded cDNA libraries for TCR alpha and TCR beta, each carrying sample barcodes and UMIs. Using its own MiXCR run on the 5' RACE reads, TCRdb lists one record per CDR3 protein. The profile shows just under 150,000 distinct CDR3 sequences, about 19% of them singletons. The CDR3 is made up of 14 amino acids. Germline assignment: CDR1 MGHRA and CDR2 YSYEKL. The germline V and J ends were trimmed by 4 bases and 3 bases, with 11 bases remaining between them. The sequenced sample consisted of PBMCs or a T cell subset sorted from them (not recorded which). The source is an adult woman who had mild COVID-19 (a few samples of this study predate the infection). Cell type and time point are not known. J is TRBJ2-3 and V is TRBV4-1; no firm D call. This CDR3 reads CASSLREATDTQYF. The CDR3 DNA reads as TGCGCCAGCAGCCTTCGCGAGGCGACAGATACGCAGTATTTT.